These 5 T cell receptor beta chains share one sample of origin, sequenced in a study of regulatory T cells in long-lasting Graves disease. Specified time point: persistent/refractory GD, antithyroid drugs over 5 years with positive TRAb. Extracted RNA from PBMCs served as the source of the TCR library. Construction of TCR beta libraries relied on iRepertoire HTBI primers and on Arm-PCR targeting CDR3 regions. TCRdb reanalysed the multiplex PCR reads using MiXCR and keeps one entry per CDR3 protein. The table lists about 400,000 distinct CDR3 sequences, around 20% of them singletons. Material: peripheral blood mononuclear cells (PBMCs), obtained when the disease was refractory, from a patient treated with antithyroid drugs. All receptors come from a female donor with Graves disease.

This clonotype was counted at least ten times. V is TRBV6-1 and J is TRBJ2-5, with D tentatively TRBD1 or TRBD2 (5 bases each). Trimming cost V 9 bases and J 1 base, with 12 bases left between them. CDR1 and CDR2 (germline): MNHNS, SASEGT. The length of the CDR3 is 13 residues. CDR3 DNA sequence: TGTGCCAGTTTGTCGGGGCCCCAAGAGACCCAGTACTTC. This codes for CASLSGPQETQYF.

This clonotype occurred once. With a much larger clone just one base away, this may be a read error. The V gene is TRBV6-2 or TRBV6-3, the J gene TRBJ2-5, with unresolved D. CDR3 length: 13 amino acids. Germline values: CDR1 MNHEY, CDR2 SVGEGT. The CDR3 region has the DNA TGTCCCAGCAGACCCCTCCCCCCCGAGACCCAGTACTTC. It yields the protein CPSRPLPPETQYF.

This clonotype occurred a few times. The junction shows a germline mismatch at one end, possibly a read error. The V and J genes are TRBV6-2 or TRBV6-3 and TRBJ1-2; D gene unclear. Looked up from germline, CDR1 is MNHEY and CDR2 is SVGEGT. This CDR3 has 13 amino acids. This chain's CDR3 is CVSRPSAGYGYTF. The CDR3 bases are TGTGTCAGCAGGCCCTCGGCTGGTTATGGCTACACCTTC.

This clonotype was seen a handful of times. The chain carries TRBV19 and TRBJ1-3, with D unclear. V was cut by 10 bases and J by 2 bases, with 6 bases left in between. Germline V lookup: CDR1 LNHDA, CDR2 SQIVND (reference sequence). The CDR3 runs to 11 residues. This chain's CDR3 is CAIGTGNTIYF. Written as DNA, the CDR3 is TGTGCCATCGGCACTGGAAACACCATATATTTT.

This clonotype was counted many times. This chain links TRBV2 with TRBJ2-5, with TRBD1 as a possible D gene (5 bases). This CDR3 contains 16 residues. Trimming removed 5 bases at V and 5 bases at J, with 21 bases between. In germline, CDR1 is SNHLY, CDR2 FYNNEI. CDR3 DNA: TGTGCCAGCAGTCAACACAGACAGCCCCAATGGGAGACCCAGTACTTC. Translation gives CASSQHRQPQWETQYF.